Reported below is one T cell receptor beta chain. 60 Vbeta and 13 Jbeta primers were used in PCR. The repertoire was sequenced with immunoSEQ multiplex PCR; TCRdb's copy has only in-frame clones and lacks some. Recorded for this sample: roughly 140,000 clones. The record originates from a study of cytomegalovirus exposure and HLA in healthy donors. J lost 4 bases, V lost 4 bases, and 14 bases had no gene match. Germline V CDR1 and CDR2: SGHRS, YFSETQ. The CDR3 sequence is 17 residues long. The clonotype originates from a man aged 40-55 years in good health and CMV-seronegative. V usage is TRBV5-1 and J usage is TRBJ2-3; 8 nucleotides align to TRBD2. Sample: PBMCs. The CDR3 loop is CASSASAGTRGADTQYF. CDR3 nucleotides: TGCGCCAGCAGCGCATCTGCCGGGACTAGGGGCGCAGATACGCAGTATTTT.